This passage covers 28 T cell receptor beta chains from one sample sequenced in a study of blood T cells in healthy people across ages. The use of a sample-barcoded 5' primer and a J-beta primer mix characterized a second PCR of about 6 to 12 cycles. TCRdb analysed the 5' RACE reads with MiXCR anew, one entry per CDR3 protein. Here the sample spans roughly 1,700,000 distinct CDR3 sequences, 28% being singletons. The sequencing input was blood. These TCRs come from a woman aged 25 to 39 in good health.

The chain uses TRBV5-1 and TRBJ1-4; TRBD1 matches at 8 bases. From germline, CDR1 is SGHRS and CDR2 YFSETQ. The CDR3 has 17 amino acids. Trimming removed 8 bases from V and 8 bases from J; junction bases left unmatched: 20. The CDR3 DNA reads TGCGCCAGTAAAAGGGGCAGGGGGCCTATTGGGAAGGAAAAACTGTTTTTT. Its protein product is CASKRGRGPIGKEKLFF.

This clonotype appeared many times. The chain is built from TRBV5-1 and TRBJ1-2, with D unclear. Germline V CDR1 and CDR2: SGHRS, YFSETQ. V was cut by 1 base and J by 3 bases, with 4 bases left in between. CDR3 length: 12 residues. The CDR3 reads CASSLPDYGYTF. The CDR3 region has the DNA TGCGCCAGCAGCTTGCCTGACTATGGCTACACCTTC.

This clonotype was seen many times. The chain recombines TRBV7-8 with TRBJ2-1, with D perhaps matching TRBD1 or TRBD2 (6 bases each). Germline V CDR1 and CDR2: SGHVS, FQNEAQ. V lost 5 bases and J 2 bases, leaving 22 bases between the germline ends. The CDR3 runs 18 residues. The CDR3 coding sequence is TGTGCCAGCAGCCCGAGGGGGGCCGGGTTCGATCCCTACAATGAGCAGTTCTTC. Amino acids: CASSPRGAGFDPYNEQFF.

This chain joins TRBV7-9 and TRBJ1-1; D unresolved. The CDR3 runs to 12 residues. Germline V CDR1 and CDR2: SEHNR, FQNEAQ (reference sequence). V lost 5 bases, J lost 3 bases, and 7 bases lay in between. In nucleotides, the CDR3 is TGTGCCAGCAGCCCACTCGACACTGAAGCTTTCTTT. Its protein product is CASSPLDTEAFF.

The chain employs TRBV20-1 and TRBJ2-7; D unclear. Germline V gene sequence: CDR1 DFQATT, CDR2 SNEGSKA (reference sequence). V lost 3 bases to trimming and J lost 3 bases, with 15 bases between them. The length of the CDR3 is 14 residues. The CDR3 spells CSASVRAIGYEQYF. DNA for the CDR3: TGCAGTGCTAGCGTCCGCGCGATCGGCTACGAGCAGTACTTC.

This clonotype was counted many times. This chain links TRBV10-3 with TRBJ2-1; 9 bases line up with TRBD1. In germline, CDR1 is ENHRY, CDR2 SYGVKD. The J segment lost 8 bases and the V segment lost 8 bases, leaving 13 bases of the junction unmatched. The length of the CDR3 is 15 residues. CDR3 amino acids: CAISDRDRVSDEQFF. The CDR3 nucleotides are TGTGCCATCTCAGACCGGGACAGGGTGTCCGATGAGCAGTTCTTC.

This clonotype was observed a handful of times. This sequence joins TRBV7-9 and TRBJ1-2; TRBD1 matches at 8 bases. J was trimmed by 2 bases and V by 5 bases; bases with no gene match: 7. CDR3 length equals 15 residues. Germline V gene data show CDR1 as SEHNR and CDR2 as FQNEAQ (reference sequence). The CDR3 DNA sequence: TGTGCCAGCAGCGACCGGGACAGGCAAAACTATGGCTACACCTTC. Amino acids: CASSDRDRQNYGYTF.

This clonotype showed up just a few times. The CDR3 spells CSALGPDTDTQYF. The CDR3 DNA is TGCAGTGCCCTGGGGCCAGACACAGATACGCAGTATTTT. The chain couples TRBV20-1 to TRBJ2-3; the D gene is possibly TRBD1 (5 bases). The ends were cut back, 6 bases at V and 2 bases at J, with 12 bases in the middle. From germline, CDR1 is DFQATT and CDR2 SNEGSKA (reference sequence). The CDR3 sequence is 13 residues long.

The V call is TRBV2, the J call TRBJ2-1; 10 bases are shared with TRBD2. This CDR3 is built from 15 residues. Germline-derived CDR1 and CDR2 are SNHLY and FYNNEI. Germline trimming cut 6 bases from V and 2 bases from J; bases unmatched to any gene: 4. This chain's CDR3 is CASRPGTSAYNEQFF. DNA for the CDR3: TGTGCCAGCAGACCCGGGACTAGCGCCTACAATGAGCAGTTCTTC.

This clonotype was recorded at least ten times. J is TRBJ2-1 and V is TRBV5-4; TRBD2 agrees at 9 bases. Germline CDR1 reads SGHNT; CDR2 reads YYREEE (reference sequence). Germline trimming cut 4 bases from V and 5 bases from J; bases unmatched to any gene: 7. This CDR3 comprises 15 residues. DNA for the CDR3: TGTGCCAGCAGCCCGCGCGGGGGGGCCGACAATGAGCAGTTCTTC. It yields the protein CASSPRGGADNEQFF.

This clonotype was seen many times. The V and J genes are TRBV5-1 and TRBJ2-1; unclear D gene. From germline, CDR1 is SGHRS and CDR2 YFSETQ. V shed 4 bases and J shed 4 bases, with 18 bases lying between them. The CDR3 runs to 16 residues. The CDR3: CASSADKQSGYNEQFF. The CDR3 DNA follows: TGCGCCAGCAGCGCTGATAAACAGTCAGGATACAATGAGCAGTTCTTC.

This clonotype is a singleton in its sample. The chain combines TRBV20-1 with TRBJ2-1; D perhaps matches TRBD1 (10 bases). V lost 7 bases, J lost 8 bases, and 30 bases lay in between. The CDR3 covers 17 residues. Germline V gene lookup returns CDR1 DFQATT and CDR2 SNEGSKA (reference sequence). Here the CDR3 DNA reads TGCAGTGTCCCGGGACAGGGGCGGGAGGGCCCGCGGGATGAGCAGTTCTTC. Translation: CSVPGQGREGPRDEQFF.

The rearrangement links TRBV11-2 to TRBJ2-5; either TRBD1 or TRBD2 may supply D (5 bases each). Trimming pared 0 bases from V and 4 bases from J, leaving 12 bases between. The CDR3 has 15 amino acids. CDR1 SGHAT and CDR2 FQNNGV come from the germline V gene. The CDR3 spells CASSLEALRGETQYF. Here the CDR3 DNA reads TGTGCCAGCAGCTTAGAGGCCTTGAGGGGAGAGACCCAGTACTTC.

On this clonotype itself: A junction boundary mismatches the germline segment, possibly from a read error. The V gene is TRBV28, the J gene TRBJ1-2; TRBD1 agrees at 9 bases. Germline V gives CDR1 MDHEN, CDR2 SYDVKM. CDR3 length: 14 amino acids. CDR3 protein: CASSPGTGLYDYTF. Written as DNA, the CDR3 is TGTGCCAGCAGCCCCGGGACAGGGCTCTATGACTACACCTTC.

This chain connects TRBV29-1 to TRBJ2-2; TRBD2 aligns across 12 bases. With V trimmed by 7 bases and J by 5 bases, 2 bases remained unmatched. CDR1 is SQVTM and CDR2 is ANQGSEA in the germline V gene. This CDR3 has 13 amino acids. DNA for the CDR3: TGCAGCGGACTAGCGGGGGTTACCGGGGAGCTGTTTTTT. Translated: CSGLAGVTGELFF.

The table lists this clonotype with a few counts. The CDR3 DNA reads TGTGCCAGCAGTTTTTTTCTCCCCGGGACTCGTGCCTACGAGCAGTACTTC. Protein product: CASSFFLPGTRAYEQYF. This chain connects TRBV5-6 to TRBJ2-7; weak D call: TRBD2 (6 bases). Germline CDR1 reads SGHDT; CDR2 reads YYEEEE. CDR3 size: 17 residues. With 5 bases removed from V and 2 bases from J, the gap between germline ends came to 23 bases.

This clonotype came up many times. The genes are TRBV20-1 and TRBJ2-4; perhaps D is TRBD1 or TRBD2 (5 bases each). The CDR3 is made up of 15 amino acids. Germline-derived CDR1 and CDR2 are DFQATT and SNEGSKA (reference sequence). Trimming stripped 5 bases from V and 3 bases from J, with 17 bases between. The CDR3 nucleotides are TGCAGTGCTCCTCTCATGGGGCGGGTCAAAAACATTCAGTACTTC. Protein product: CSAPLMGRVKNIQYF.

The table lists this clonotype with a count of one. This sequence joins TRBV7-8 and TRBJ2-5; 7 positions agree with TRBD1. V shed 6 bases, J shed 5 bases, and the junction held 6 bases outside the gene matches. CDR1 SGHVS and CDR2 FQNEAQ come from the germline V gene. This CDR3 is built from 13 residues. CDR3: CASRVDRVETQYF. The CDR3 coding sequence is TGTGCCAGCAGGGTCGACAGGGTGGAGACCCAGTACTTC. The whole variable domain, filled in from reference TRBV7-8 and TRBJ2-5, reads GAGVSQSPRYKVAKRGQDVALRCDPISGHVSLFWYQQALGQGPEFLTYFQNEAQLDKSGLPSDRFFAERPEGSVSTLKIQRTQQEDSAVYLCASRVDRVETQYFGPGTRLLVL.

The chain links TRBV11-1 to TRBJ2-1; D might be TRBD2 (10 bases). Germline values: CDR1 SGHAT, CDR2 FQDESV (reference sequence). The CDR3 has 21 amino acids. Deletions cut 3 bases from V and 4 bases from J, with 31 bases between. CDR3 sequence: CASSFNQETGGRLAGYNEQFF. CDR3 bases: TGTGCCAGCAGCTTCAATCAAGAGACAGGGGGAAGACTAGCGGGTTACAATGAGCAGTTCTTC.

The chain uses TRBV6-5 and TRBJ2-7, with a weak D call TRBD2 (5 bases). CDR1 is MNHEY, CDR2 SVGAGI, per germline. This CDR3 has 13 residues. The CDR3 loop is CAGSYTGKVQQYF. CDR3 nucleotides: TGTGCTGGCAGTTATACCGGGAAGGTCCAGCAGTACTTC.

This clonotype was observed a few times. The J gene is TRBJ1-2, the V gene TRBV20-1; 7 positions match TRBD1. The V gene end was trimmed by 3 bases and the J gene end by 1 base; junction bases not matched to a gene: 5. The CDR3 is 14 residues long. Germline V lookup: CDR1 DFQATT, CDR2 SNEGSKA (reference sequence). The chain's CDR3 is CSARGGTVNYGYTF. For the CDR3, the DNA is TGCAGTGCTAGGGGGGGGACAGTTAACTATGGCTACACCTTC.

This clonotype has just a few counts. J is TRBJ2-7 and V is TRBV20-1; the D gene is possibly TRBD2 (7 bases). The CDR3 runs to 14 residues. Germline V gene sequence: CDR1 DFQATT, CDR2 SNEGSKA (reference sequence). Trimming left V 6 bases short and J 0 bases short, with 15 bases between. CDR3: CSALGGASSYEQYF. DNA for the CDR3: TGCAGTGCGCTTGGGGGGGCCAGCTCCTACGAGCAGTACTTC.

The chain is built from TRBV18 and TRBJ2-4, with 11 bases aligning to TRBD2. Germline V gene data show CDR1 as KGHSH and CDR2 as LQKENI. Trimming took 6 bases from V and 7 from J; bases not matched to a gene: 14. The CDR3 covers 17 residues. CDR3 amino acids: CASSRTSGSPPGNIQYF. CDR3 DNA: TGTGCCAGCTCCCGGACTAGCGGGTCCCCCCCGGGTAACATTCAGTACTTC.

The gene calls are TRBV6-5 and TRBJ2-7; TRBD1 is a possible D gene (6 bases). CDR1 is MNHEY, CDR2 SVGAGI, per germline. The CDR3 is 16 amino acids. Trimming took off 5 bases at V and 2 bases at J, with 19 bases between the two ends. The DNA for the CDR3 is TGTGCCAGCAGTACAATTCCGGGACAACCAACCTACGAGCAGTACTTC. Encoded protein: CASSTIPGQPTYEQYF.

CDR3 residues: CSAQRNEKLFF. The CDR3 DNA sequence: TGCAGTGCTCAGAGAAATGAAAAACTGTTTTTT. The gene calls are TRBV20-1 and TRBJ1-4; D gene uncertain. V was cut by 5 bases and J by 5 bases, with 6 bases left in between. Germline assignment: CDR1 DFQATT and CDR2 SNEGSKA (reference sequence). This CDR3 is built from 11 residues.

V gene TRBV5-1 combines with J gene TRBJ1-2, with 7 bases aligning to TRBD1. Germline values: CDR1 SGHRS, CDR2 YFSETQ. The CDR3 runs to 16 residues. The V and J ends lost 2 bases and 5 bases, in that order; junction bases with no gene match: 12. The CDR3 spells CASSFSPDRSGYGYTF. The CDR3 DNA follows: TGCGCCAGCAGCTTTTCCCCGGACAGGTCGGGTTATGGCTACACCTTC.

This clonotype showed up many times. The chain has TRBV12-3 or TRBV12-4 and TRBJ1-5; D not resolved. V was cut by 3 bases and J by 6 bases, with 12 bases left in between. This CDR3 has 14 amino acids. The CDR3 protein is CASSLASGRQPQHF. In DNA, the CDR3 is TGTGCCAGCAGTTTGGCGTCTGGTCGTCAGCCCCAGCATTTT.

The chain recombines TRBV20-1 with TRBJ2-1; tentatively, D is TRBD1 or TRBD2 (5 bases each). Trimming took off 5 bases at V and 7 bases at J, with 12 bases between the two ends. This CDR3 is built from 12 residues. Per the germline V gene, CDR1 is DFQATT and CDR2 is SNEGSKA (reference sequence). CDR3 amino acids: CSARGFRNEQFF. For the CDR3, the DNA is TGCAGTGCTCGGGGCTTTAGGAATGAGCAGTTCTTC.